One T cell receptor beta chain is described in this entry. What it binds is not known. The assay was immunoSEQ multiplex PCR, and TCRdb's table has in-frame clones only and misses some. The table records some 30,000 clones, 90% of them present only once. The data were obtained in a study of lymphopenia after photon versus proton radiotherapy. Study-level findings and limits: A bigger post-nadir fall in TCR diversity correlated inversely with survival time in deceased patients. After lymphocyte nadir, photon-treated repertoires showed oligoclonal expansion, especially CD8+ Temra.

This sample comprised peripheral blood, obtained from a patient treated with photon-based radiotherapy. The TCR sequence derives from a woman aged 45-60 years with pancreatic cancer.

The CDR3 region has the DNA TGTGCCAGCAGTCCGGACGAGTACAATGAGCAGTTCTTC. This translates into CASSPDEYNEQFF. This chain links TRBV6-4 with TRBJ2-1; D call uncertain. Germline CDR1 reads MRHNA; CDR2 reads SNTAGT. This CDR3 spans 13 amino acids. V lost 5 bases, J lost 4 bases, and 9 bases lay in between.